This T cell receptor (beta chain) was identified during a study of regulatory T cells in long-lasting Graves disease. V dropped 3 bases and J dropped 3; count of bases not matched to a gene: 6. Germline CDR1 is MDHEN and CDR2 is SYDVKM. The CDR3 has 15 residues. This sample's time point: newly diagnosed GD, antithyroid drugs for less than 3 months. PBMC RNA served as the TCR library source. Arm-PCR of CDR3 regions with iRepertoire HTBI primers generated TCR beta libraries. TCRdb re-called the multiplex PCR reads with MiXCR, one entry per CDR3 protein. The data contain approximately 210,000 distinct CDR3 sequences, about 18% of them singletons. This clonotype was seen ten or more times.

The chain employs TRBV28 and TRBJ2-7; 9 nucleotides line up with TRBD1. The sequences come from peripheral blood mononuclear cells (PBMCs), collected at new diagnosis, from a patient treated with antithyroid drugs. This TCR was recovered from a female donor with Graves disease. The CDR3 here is CASSFSQGASYEQYF. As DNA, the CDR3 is TGTGCCAGCAGTTTCTCACAGGGGGCAAGCTACGAGCAGTACTTC.